This T cell receptor (beta chain) was found in a study of blood T cells in healthy people across ages. Germline CDR1 is SGHDT and CDR2 is YYEEEE. V was cut by 5 bases and J by 0 bases, with 12 bases left in between. The CDR3 loop spans 15 amino acids. Staff drew 9 to 10 milliliters of peripheral blood from each donor. The use of a sample-barcoded 5' primer and a J-beta primer mix characterized a second PCR of about 7 to 12 cycles. TCRdb redid the calling of the 5' RACE reads with MiXCR, one entry per CDR3 protein. Of over 600,000 distinct CDR3 sequences listed, around 50% are singletons. This sequence joins TRBV5-6 and TRBJ2-1; a weak D match, TRBD2 (5 bases). The sequenced material came from blood. The TCR comes from a middle-aged man in good health. The CDR3: CASRDGKNSYNEQFF. Written as DNA, the CDR3 is TGTGCCAGCAGGGACGGGAAGAACTCCTACAATGAGCAGTTCTTC.